This T cell receptor (beta chain) was sequenced during a study of blood T cell repertoires in COVID-19. Overall study context: Acute and convalescent COVID-19 specimens originated in the United States, Italy and Spain. The cDNA or gDNA used as material had been derived from T cells, B-cell-depleted T cells, or PBMCs.

Germline loops: CDR1 MGHRA, CDR2 YSYEKL. The V gene end was trimmed by 4 bases and the J gene end by 5 bases; junction bases not matched to a gene: 11. The CDR3 has 17 residues. As originally analysed: It was from reference gene primer amplification that nucleated cell counts were estimated. The assay was immunoSEQ multiplex PCR, and TCRdb's table has in-frame clones only and misses some. V, J and clone size are taken as reported in that table, and D and trimming were inferred from the DNA itself. The sample holds 65,000 to 75,000 clones; roughly 80% are singletons and the top ten take more than 10%.

This receptor was obtained from a human donor in a cohort sampled during active COVID-19. The chain links TRBV4-1 to TRBJ2-2; 9 nucleotides match TRBD1. The material sequenced was peripheral blood. CDR3 nucleotides: TGCGCCAGCAGCCGGTACACAGGGGGCGTTAGGACCGGGGAGCTGTTTTTT. It yields the protein CASSRYTGGVRTGELFF.